This is a list of T cell receptor beta chains from one sample in a study of blood T cell repertoires in COVID-19. Assay used: immunoSEQ multiplex PCR; TCRdb lists only in-frame clones, some missing. This sample yields roughly 670,000 clones, of which 75% to 90% are seen a single time; roughly 0.25% belongs to the top ten. The source material was peripheral blood. The receptors derive from a woman under 30 with acute or convalescent COVID-19. Both conserved end residues are part of each CDR3. Fields, in order: D gene, V gene, clone size, J gene, CDR3 protein, CDR3 DNA. The D gene is left open where the match is weak. Rows may omit the clone size; those that give it use once, few, many or a size class.

d_call: -; v_call: TRBV7-6; clone_size: -; j_call: TRBJ1-2; cdr3_aa: CASSPWDNNYGYTF; cdr3_nt: TGTGCCAGCAGCCCCTGGGACAATAACTATGGCTACACCTTC
d_call: -; v_call: TRBV7-9; clone_size: -; j_call: TRBJ1-6; cdr3_aa: CASRHRGPQGISPLHF; cdr3_nt: TGTGCCAGCAGGCATAGGGGCCCCCAGGGGATTTCACCCCTCCACTTT
d_call: -; v_call: TRBV10-3; clone_size: -; j_call: TRBJ2-7; cdr3_aa: CAISEGQTYEQYF; cdr3_nt: TGTGCCATCAGTGAGGGACAGACCTACGAGCAGTACTTC
d_call: TRBD1; v_call: TRBV2; clone_size: -; j_call: TRBJ2-7; cdr3_aa: CASSVGTGGSYEQYF; cdr3_nt: TGTGCCAGCAGTGTTGGGACAGGGGGCTCCTACGAGCAGTACTTC
d_call: TRBD1; v_call: TRBV28; clone_size: -; j_call: TRBJ1-4; cdr3_aa: CASSWTGGSEKLFF; cdr3_nt: TGTGCCAGCAGCTGGACAGGGGGCAGTGAAAAACTGTTTTTT
d_call: -; v_call: TRBV6-1; clone_size: -; j_call: TRBJ1-2; cdr3_aa: CASSEVDRTYGYTF; cdr3_nt: TGTGCCAGCAGTGAAGTAGACAGAACCTATGGCTACACCTTC
d_call: -; v_call: TRBV19; clone_size: -; j_call: TRBJ1-6; cdr3_aa: CASSMAGGDNSPLHF; cdr3_nt: TGTGCCAGTAGTATGGCGGGTGGGGATAATTCACCCCTCCACTTT
d_call: -; v_call: TRBV30; clone_size: -; j_call: TRBJ2-1; cdr3_aa: CAWSVRFRTSYNEQFF; cdr3_nt: TGTGCCTGGAGTGTACGGTTCCGGACATCCTACAATGAGCAGTTCTTC
d_call: -; v_call: TRBV10-2; clone_size: -; j_call: TRBJ2-1; cdr3_aa: CASRWGDRNEQFF; cdr3_nt: TGCGCCAGCCGGTGGGGGGATCGCAATGAGCAGTTCTTC
d_call: -; v_call: TRBV7-9; clone_size: -; j_call: TRBJ1-1; cdr3_aa: CASSALTGLGNTEAFF; cdr3_nt: TGTGCCAGCAGCGCCCTTACGGGACTTGGGAACACTGAAGCTTTCTTT
d_call: -; v_call: TRBV27; clone_size: once; j_call: TRBJ2-3; cdr3_aa: CASSLRTWDTQYF; cdr3_nt: TGTGCCAGCAGTCTACGGACATGGGATACGCAGTATTTT
d_call: TRBD2; v_call: TRBV4-3; clone_size: -; j_call: TRBJ2-3; cdr3_aa: CASSPRGGPDTQYF; cdr3_nt: TGCGCCAGCAGCCCCCGGGGAGGGCCCGATACGCAGTATTTT
d_call: -; v_call: TRBV7-2; clone_size: -; j_call: TRBJ1-1; cdr3_aa: CASSLLRGTEAFF; cdr3_nt: TGTGCCAGCAGCTTACTTAGGGGCACTGAAGCTTTCTTT
d_call: TRBD1; v_call: TRBV14; clone_size: -; j_call: TRBJ1-2; cdr3_aa: CASSPMGQGSGYTF; cdr3_nt: TGTGCCAGCAGCCCTATGGGACAGGGAAGTGGCTACACCTTC
d_call: TRBD1; v_call: TRBV5-1; clone_size: -; j_call: TRBJ2-1; cdr3_aa: CASSSGTGQYNEQFF; cdr3_nt: TGCGCCAGCAGCTCTGGGACAGGGCAATACAATGAGCAGTTCTTC
d_call: TRBD2; v_call: TRBV9; clone_size: -; j_call: TRBJ2-1; cdr3_aa: CASTSGGAIYNEQFF; cdr3_nt: TGTGCCAGCACCTCCGGGGGGGCGATCTACAATGAGCAGTTCTTC
d_call: TRBD1; v_call: TRBV6-5; clone_size: few; j_call: TRBJ1-2; cdr3_aa: CASSYRGRGYGYTF; cdr3_nt: TGTGCCAGCAGTTACAGGGGCAGGGGGTATGGCTACACCTTC
d_call: TRBD2; v_call: TRBV2; clone_size: -; j_call: TRBJ2-1; cdr3_aa: CASSEAGLAGAKGEQFF; cdr3_nt: TGTGCCAGCAGTGAAGCTGGACTAGCGGGGGCCAAGGGTGAGCAGTTCTTC
d_call: -; v_call: TRBV11-2; clone_size: few; j_call: TRBJ1-2; cdr3_aa: CASSLQREATGYTF; cdr3_nt: TGTGCCAGCAGCCTCCAGCGGGAAGCTACTGGCTACACCTTC
d_call: -; v_call: TRBV5-1; clone_size: -; j_call: TRBJ1-6; cdr3_aa: CASNFKSPLHF; cdr3_nt: TGCGCCAGCAACTTTAAATCACCCCTCCACTTT
d_call: -; v_call: TRBV18; clone_size: -; j_call: TRBJ1-6; cdr3_aa: CASSPAGGNNSPLHF; cdr3_nt: TGTGCCAGCTCACCCGCGGGAGGGAATAATTCACCCCTCCACTTT
d_call: -; v_call: TRBV15; clone_size: -; j_call: TRBJ1-6; cdr3_aa: CATSRDGGGPYNSPLHF; cdr3_nt: TGTGCCACCAGCAGAGATGGGGGGGGCCCCTATAATTCACCCCTCCACTTT
d_call: -; v_call: TRBV7-2; clone_size: -; j_call: TRBJ1-1; cdr3_aa: CASSLVSGAVEAFF; cdr3_nt: TGTGCCAGCAGCTTAGTCAGTGGGGCAGTTGAAGCTTTCTTT
d_call: TRBD2; v_call: TRBV19; clone_size: -; j_call: TRBJ2-7; cdr3_aa: CASTGRDSNEQYF; cdr3_nt: TGTGCCAGTACGGGGAGGGACTCCAACGAGCAGTACTTC
d_call: -; v_call: TRBV5-8; clone_size: -; j_call: TRBJ1-1; cdr3_aa: CASSVRGGVETEAFF; cdr3_nt: TGTGCCAGCAGCGTAAGAGGGGGAGTGGAGACTGAAGCTTTCTTT
d_call: -; v_call: TRBV27; clone_size: -; j_call: TRBJ1-1; cdr3_aa: CASSPGGAGEAFF; cdr3_nt: TGTGCCAGCAGCCCAGGAGGGGCTGGTGAAGCTTTCTTT
d_call: -; v_call: TRBV5-1; clone_size: -; j_call: TRBJ1-1; cdr3_aa: CASSLYAGENTEAFF; cdr3_nt: TGCGCCAGCAGCTTGTATGCAGGGGAGAACACTGAAGCTTTCTTT
d_call: TRBD1; v_call: TRBV29-1; clone_size: once; j_call: TRBJ2-5; cdr3_aa: CSVKQGETQYF; cdr3_nt: TGCAGCGTAAAACAGGGGGAGACCCAGTACTTC
d_call: TRBD1; v_call: TRBV7-2; clone_size: -; j_call: TRBJ2-7; cdr3_aa: CASSYRQGPYEQYF; cdr3_nt: TGTGCCAGCAGTTACAGACAGGGGCCCTACGAGCAGTACTTC
d_call: -; v_call: TRBV7-9; clone_size: -; j_call: TRBJ1-6; cdr3_aa: CASSPQLQGNSPLHF; cdr3_nt: TGTGCCAGCAGCCCACAACTACAGGGTAATTCACCCCTCCACTTT